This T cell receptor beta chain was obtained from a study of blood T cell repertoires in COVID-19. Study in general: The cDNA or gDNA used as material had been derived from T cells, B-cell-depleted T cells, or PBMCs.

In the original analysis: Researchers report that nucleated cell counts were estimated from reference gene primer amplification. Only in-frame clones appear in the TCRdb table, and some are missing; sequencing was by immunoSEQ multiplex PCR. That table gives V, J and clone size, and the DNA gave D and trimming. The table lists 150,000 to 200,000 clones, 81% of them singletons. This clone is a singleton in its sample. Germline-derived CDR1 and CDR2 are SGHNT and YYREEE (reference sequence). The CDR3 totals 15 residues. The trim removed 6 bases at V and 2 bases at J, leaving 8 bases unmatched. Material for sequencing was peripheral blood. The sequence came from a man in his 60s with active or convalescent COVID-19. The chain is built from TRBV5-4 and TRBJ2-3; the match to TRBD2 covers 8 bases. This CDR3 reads CASTKAGGPTDTQYF. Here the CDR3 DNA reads TGTGCCAGCACCAAGGCGGGGGGCCCCACAGATACGCAGTATTTT.